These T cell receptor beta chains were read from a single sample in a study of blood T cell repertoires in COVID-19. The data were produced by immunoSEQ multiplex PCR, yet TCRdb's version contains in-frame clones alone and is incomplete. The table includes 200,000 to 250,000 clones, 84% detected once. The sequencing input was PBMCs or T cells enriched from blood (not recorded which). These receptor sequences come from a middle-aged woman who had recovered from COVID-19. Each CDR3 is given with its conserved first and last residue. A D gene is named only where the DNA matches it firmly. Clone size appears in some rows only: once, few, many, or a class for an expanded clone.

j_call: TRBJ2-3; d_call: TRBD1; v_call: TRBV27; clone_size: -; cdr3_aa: CASSDRDRGTDTQYF; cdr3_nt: TGTGCCAGCAGTGACCGGGACAGGGGTACAGATACGCAGTATTTT
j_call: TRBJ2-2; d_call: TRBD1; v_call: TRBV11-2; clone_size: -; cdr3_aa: CASRPIGTGKNTGELFF; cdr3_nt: TGTGCCAGCAGGCCCATTGGGACAGGGAAGAACACCGGGGAGCTGTTTTTT
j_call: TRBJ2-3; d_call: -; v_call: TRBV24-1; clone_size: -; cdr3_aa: CATSDGARSTQYF; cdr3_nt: TGTGCCACCAGTGATGGGGCCAGGAGTACGCAGTATTTT
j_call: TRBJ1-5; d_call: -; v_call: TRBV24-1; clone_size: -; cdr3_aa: CATSDSRQGNQPQHF; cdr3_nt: TGTGCCACCAGTGACAGCCGACAGGGCAATCAGCCCCAGCATTTT
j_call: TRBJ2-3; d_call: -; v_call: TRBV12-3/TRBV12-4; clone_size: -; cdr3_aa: CASRDRRGDTQYF; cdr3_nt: TGTGCCAGCAGGGACAGGAGGGGAGATACGCAGTATTTT
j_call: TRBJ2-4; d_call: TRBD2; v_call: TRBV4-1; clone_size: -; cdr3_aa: CASRETSGRKYIQYF; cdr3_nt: TGCGCCAGCAGGGAGACTAGCGGGAGAAAATACATTCAGTACTTC
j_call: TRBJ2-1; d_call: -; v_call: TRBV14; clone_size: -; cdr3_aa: CASSLYRVDEQFF; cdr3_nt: TGTGCCAGCAGCCTCTACAGGGTGGATGAGCAGTTCTTC
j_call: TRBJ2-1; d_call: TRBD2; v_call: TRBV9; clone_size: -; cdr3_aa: CASSYSGNEQFF; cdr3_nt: TGTGCCAGCAGCTATAGCGGGAATGAGCAGTTCTTC
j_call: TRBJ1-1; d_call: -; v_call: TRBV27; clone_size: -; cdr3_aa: CASSLLSTGTNTEAFF; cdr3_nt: TGTGCCAGCAGTCTACTGTCGACAGGCACTAACACTGAAGCTTTCTTT
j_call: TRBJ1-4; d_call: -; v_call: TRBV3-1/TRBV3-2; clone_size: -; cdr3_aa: CASSHDFPGQSFNEKLFF; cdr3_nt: TGTGCCAGCAGCCATGATTTCCCCGGACAGTCGTTTAATGAAAAACTGTTTTTT
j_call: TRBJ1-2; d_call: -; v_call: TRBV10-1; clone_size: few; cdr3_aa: CASSEDRRQGGYTF; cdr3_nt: TGCGCCAGCAGTGAGGACAGGAGGCAGGGTGGCTACACCTTC
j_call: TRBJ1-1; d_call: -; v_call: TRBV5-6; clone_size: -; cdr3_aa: CASSLTGGEAFF; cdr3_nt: TGTGCCAGCAGCTTAACGGGAGGGGAAGCTTTCTTT
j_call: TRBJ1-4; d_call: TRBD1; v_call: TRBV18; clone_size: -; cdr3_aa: CASSPDRGWGEKLFF; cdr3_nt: TGTGCCAGCTCACCGGACAGGGGTTGGGGCGAAAAACTGTTTTTT
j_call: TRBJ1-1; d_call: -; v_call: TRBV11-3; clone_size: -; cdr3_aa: CASSSPITLQGPTNTEAFF; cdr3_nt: TGTGCCAGCAGCAGTCCAATAACTCTCCAGGGGCCAACGAACACTGAAGCTTTCTTT
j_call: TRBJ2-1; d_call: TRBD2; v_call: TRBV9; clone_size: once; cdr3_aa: CASSVLAGGYNEQFF; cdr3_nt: TGTGCCAGCAGCGTATTGGCGGGAGGATACAATGAGCAGTTCTTC
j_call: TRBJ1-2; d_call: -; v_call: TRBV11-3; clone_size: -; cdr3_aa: CASSLQGNYGYTF; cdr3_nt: TGTGCCAGCAGCCTACAGGGCAACTATGGCTACACCTTC
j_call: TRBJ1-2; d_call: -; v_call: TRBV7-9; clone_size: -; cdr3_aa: CASVQGAQEFTDGYTF; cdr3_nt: TGTGCCAGCGTACAAGGGGCCCAGGAGTTTACTGATGGCTACACCTTC
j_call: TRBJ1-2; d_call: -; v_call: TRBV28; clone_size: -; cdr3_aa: CASRDGSVQLYGYTF; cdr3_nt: TGTGCCAGCAGAGACGGTTCGGTACAGCTCTATGGCTACACCTTC
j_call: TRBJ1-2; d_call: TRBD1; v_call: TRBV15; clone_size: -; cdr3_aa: CATSDRQGRRSF; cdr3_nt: TGTGCCACCAGTGACCGACAGGGGAGAAGGAGCTTC
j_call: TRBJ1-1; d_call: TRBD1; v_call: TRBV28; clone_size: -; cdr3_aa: CASSRAGQGGTEAFF; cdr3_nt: TGTGCCAGCAGTCGAGCCGGACAGGGGGGCACTGAAGCTTTCTTT
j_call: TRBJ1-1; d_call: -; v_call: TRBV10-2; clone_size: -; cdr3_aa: CASSGWARNTEAFF; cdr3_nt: TGCGCCAGCAGTGGGTGGGCTCGCAACACTGAAGCTTTCTTT
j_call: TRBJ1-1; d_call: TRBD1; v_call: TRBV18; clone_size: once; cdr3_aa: CASSPGQGKTEAFF; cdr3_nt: TGTGCCAGCTCACCTGGACAGGGGAAAACTGAAGCTTTCTTT
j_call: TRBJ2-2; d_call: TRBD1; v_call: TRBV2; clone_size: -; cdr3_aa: CASRLTGSGELFF; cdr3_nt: TGTGCCAGCAGGTTGACAGGGTCCGGGGAGCTGTTTTTT
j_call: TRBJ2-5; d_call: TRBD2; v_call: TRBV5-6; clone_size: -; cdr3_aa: CASSLVVLAGGPGETQYF; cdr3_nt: TGTGCCAGCAGCTTGGTGGTCCTAGCGGGAGGGCCGGGAGAGACCCAGTACTTC
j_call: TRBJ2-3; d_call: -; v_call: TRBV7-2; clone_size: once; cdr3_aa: CASSLGDRYTDTQYF; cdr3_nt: TGTGCCAGCAGCTTAGGTGACAGATACACAGATACGCAGTATTTT
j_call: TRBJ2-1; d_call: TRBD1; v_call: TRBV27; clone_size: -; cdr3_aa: CASSRRQGNEQFF; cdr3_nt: TGTGCCAGCAGTCGACGACAGGGCAATGAGCAGTTCTTC
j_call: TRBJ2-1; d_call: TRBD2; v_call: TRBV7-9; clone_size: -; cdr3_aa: CASSRTSGSSNEQFF; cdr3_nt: TGTGCCAGCAGCAGGACTAGCGGGAGCTCCAATGAGCAGTTCTTC
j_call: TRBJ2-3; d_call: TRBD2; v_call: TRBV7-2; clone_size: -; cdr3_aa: CASSLVIAGGADTQYF; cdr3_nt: TGTGCCAGCAGCTTAGTCATAGCGGGAGGTGCAGATACGCAGTATTTT
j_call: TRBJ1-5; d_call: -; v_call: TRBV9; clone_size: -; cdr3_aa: CASSVDGQGNQPQHF; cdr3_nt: TGTGCCAGCAGCGTAGATGGGCAGGGGAATCAGCCCCAGCATTTT
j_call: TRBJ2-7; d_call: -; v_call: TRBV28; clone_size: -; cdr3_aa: CASSRLALGFSYEQYF; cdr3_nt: TGTGCCAGCAGTAGATTAGCGTTGGGCTTCTCCTACGAGCAGTACTTC
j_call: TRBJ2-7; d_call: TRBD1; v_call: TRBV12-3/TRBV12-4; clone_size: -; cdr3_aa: CASRQGALEQYF; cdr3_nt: TGTGCCAGTCGACAGGGGGCTCTCGAGCAGTACTTC
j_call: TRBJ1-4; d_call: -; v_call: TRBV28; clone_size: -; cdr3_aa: CASSSGADEKLFF; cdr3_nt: TGTGCCAGCAGTTCTGGGGCCGATGAAAAACTGTTTTTT
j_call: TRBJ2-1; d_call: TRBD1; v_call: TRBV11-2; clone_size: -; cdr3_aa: CASSPPGTGNEQFF; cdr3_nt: TGTGCCAGCAGCCCCCCTGGGACAGGAAATGAGCAGTTCTTC